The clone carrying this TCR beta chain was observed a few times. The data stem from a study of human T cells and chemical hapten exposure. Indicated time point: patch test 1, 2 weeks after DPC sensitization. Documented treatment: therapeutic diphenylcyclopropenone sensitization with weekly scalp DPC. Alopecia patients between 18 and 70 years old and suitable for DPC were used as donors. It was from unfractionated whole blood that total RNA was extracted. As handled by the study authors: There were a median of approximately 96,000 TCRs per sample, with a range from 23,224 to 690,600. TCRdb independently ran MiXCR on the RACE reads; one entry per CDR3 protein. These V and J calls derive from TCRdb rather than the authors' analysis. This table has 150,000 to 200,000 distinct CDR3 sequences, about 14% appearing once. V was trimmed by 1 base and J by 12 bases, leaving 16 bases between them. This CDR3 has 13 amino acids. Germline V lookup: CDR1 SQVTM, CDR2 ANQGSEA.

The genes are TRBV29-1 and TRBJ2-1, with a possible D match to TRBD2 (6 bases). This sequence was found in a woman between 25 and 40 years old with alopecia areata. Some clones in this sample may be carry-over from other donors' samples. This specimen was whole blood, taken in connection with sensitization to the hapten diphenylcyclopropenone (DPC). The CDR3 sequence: CSVEGAGGISQFF. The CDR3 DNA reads TGCAGCGTTGAAGGTGCGGGCGGGATATCGCAGTTCTTC.